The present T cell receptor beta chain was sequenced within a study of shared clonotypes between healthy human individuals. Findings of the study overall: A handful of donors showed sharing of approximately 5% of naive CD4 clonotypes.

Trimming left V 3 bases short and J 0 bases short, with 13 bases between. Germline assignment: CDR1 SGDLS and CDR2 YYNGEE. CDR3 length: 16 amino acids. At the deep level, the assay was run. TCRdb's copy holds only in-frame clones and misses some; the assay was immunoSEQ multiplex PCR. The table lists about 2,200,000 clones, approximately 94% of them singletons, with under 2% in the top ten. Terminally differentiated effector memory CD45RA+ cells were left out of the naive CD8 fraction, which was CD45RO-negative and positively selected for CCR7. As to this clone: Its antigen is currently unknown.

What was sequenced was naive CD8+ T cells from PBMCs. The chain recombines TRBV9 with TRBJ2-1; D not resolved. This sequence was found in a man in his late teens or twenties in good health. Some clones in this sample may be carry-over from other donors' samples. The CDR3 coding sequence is TGTGCCAGCAGCGCCTGGACCTTGAGCTCCTACAATGAGCAGTTCTTC. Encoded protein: CASSAWTLSSYNEQFF.